Following are 28 T cell receptor beta chains from one sample sequenced in a study of PD-1 blockade in mismatch repair-deficient tumors. Sequencing used immunoSEQ multiplex PCR; TCRdb keeps in-frame clones, though not all of them. Altogether 100,000 to 150,000 clones are present, about 85% being singletons, with the ten largest covering about 14%. Specimen: peripheral blood, collected 44 weeks after starting pembrolizumab. All receptors come from an adult with mismatch repair-deficient cancer.

The CDR3 spells CASSLDDPVSTDTQYF. The CDR3 region has the DNA TGTGCCAGCAGCTTAGATGACCCCGTAAGCACAGATACGCAGTATTTT. The rearrangement links TRBV11-3 to TRBJ2-3; D not certain. The CDR3 has 16 residues. Germline lookup yields CDR1 SGHNT and CDR2 YENEEA. Trimming cost V 0 bases and J 0 bases, with 10 bases left between them.

The rearrangement joins TRBV5-1 to TRBJ1-4; D is unclear. V was trimmed by 5 bases and J by 4 bases, leaving 12 bases between them. Germline V gene sequence: CDR1 SGHRS, CDR2 YFSETQ. The CDR3 has 14 amino acids. The DNA for the CDR3 is TGCGCCAGCAGACAAGGCCGTAGTAATGAAAAACTGTTTTTT. Its protein product is CASRQGRSNEKLFF.

The gene calls are TRBV19 and TRBJ2-1, with 9 bases matching TRBD2. The CDR3 runs 15 residues. Per germline, CDR1 LNHDA and CDR2 SQIVND (reference sequence). Trimming took 3 bases from V and 6 from J; bases not matched to a gene: 6. CDR3 nucleotide sequence: TGTGCCAGTAGTATGGGTAGCGGGAGAGGCAATGAGCAGTTCTTC. This encodes CASSMGSGRGNEQFF.

The chain has TRBV19 and TRBJ1-3; TRBD1 might be the D (5 bases). This CDR3 is 11 amino acids long. Germline V gene sequence: CDR1 LNHDA, CDR2 SQIVND (reference sequence). V lost 9 bases to trimming and J lost 9 bases, with 12 bases between them. CDR3 coding DNA: TGTGCCAGCAGGGTCAGTGGCACCATATATTTT. It encodes CASRVSGTIYF. Filled out from reference TRBV19 and TRBJ1-3, the complete variable domain reads DGGITQSPKYLFRKEGQNVTLSCEQNLNHDAMYWYRQDPGQGLRLIYYSQIVNDFQKGDIAEGYSVSREKKESFPLTVTSAQKNPTAFYLCASRVSGTIYFGEGSWLTVV.

V is TRBV7-6 and J is TRBJ2-2, with D possibly being TRBD1 (6 bases). Trimming shortened V by 1 base and J by 1 base, and 10 bases separated the two germline ends. There are 16 residues in the CDR3. CDR1 is SGHVS, CDR2 FNYEAQ, per germline. The CDR3 protein is CASSLVQGRNTGELFF. DNA of the CDR3: TGTGCCAGCAGCTTAGTTCAGGGGCGGAACACCGGGGAGCTGTTTTTT.

The chain joins TRBV29-1 to TRBJ1-2; tentatively, D is TRBD1 (5 bases). The CDR3 runs to 14 residues. CDR1 is SQVTM, CDR2 ANQGSEA, per germline. V was shortened by 3 bases and J by 4 bases, with 15 bases between the two germline ends. The CDR3: CSVDGGAGVYGYTF. In nucleotides, the CDR3 is TGCAGCGTTGATGGTGGGGCTGGCGTCTATGGCTACACCTTC.

This chain uses TRBV7-8 with TRBJ2-1; TRBD2 matches 7 bases. V dropped 0 bases and J dropped 7; count of bases not matched to a gene: 12. There are 17 residues in the CDR3. Germline-derived CDR1 and CDR2 are SGHVS and FQNEAQ. The CDR3 bases are TGTGCCAGCAGCTTAGCATGGGAGGGAAGTTCTTGGAATGAGCAGTTCTTC. This translates into CASSLAWEGSSWNEQFF.

CDR3 DNA: TGTGCCAGCAGCTTCACAGAGGGCCGGGTCGCTGAGCAGTTCTTC. Translated: CASSFTEGRVAEQFF. V and J are TRBV13 and TRBJ2-1, with D possibly being TRBD2 (5 bases). The germline CDR1 and CDR2 sequences are PRHDT and FYEKMQ (reference sequence). There are 15 residues in the CDR3. V lost 3 bases to trimming and J lost 9 bases, with 18 bases between them.

To note about this clone: This same CDR3 is encoded by further DNA sequences in the sample. The CDR3 DNA sequence: TGTGCCAGCAGTTCCGGACTATCCTACGAGCAGTACTTC. It codes for CASSSGLSYEQYF. J is TRBJ2-7 and V is TRBV27; a weak D match, TRBD2 (6 bases). From germline, CDR1 is MNHEY and CDR2 SMNVEV (reference sequence). V was pared by 4 bases and J by 1 base, with 8 bases between. The length of the CDR3 is 13 residues.

A single count supports this clone. This chain joins TRBV4-1 and TRBJ2-4; 12 bases agree with TRBD2. The CDR3 consists of 18 residues. Germline V gene lookup returns CDR1 MGHRA and CDR2 YSYEKL. The V gene end was trimmed by 3 bases and the J gene end by 0 bases; junction bases not matched to a gene: 6. This CDR3 reads CASSQRTSGVLAKNIQYF. The CDR3 DNA reads TGCGCCAGCAGCCAGCGGACTAGCGGGGTGCTAGCCAAAAACATTCAGTACTTC.

The chain carries TRBV25-1 and TRBJ2-7, with 7 nucleotides matching TRBD2. Per germline, CDR1 MGHDK and CDR2 SYGVNS. The CDR3 totals 12 residues. The V gene end was trimmed by 5 bases and the J gene end by 5 bases; junction bases not matched to a gene: 3. CDR3 sequence reads: CASSLRGDEQYF. The CDR3 coding sequence is TGTGCCAGCAGTCTCCGGGGGGACGAGCAGTACTTC.

For the CDR3, the DNA is TGTGCCTGGAGTGTAACAGGAAGGGGCAATGAGCAGTTCTTC. Its translation is CAWSVTGRGNEQFF. J is TRBJ2-1 and V is TRBV30; perhaps TRBD1 as D (5 bases). The CDR3 loop spans 14 amino acids. Germline lookup yields CDR1 GTSNPN and CDR2 SVGIG (reference sequence). V was clipped by 0 bases and J by 6 bases, with 12 bases between them.

The chain is built from TRBV5-1 and TRBJ2-3; D is perhaps TRBD1 (6 bases). CDR1 is SGHRS and CDR2 is YFSETQ in the germline V gene. V lost 4 bases, J lost 0 bases, and 18 bases lay in between. The CDR3 is 17 residues long. The CDR3 coding sequence is TGCGCCAGCAGCACCTGGGGACATCCTGGTAGCACAGATACGCAGTATTTT. This translates into CASSTWGHPGSTDTQYF.

The chain has TRBV11-1 and TRBJ1-4; D gene uncertain. V lost 2 bases and J lost 8, with 18 bases in between. The CDR3 is 16 amino acids. Germline V lookup: CDR1 SGHAT, CDR2 FQDESV (reference sequence). CDR3 residues: CASSLRGATKGEKLFF. Written as DNA, the CDR3 is TGTGCCAGCAGCTTACGCGGAGCAACCAAAGGGGAAAAACTGTTTTTT.

The rearrangement links TRBV27 to TRBJ2-7; D is undetermined. V lost 0 bases and J 1 base, leaving 7 bases between the germline ends. The germline CDR1 and CDR2 sequences are MNHEY and SMNVEV (reference sequence). The CDR3 is made up of 14 amino acids. The CDR3 DNA reads as TGTGCCAGCAGTTTATCTATTTTATCCTACGAGCAGTACTTC. Its translation: CASSLSILSYEQYF.

The V call is TRBV29-1, the J call TRBJ2-2; a weak D match, TRBD2 (6 bases). The CDR3 has 15 amino acids. Deletions cut 2 bases from V and 6 bases from J, with 16 bases between. Germline CDR1 and CDR2: SQVTM and ANQGSEA. Written as DNA, the CDR3 is TGCAGCGTTGAAAATAGCTTCACGGGAGCCGGGGAGCTGTTTTTT. Protein sequence: CSVENSFTGAGELFF.

V and J are TRBV14 and TRBJ2-7; 10 nucleotides line up with TRBD1. The trim removed 2 bases at V and 3 bases at J, leaving 7 bases unmatched. Germline V gene data show CDR1 as SGHDN and CDR2 as FVKESK. CDR3 length: 16 amino acids. CDR3 in DNA: TGTGCCAGCAGCCAATCCGGGACAGGGGTATACTACGAGCAGTACTTC. The encoded protein is CASSQSGTGVYYEQYF. Supplemented by reference TRBV14 and TRBJ2-7, the full variable domain reads EAGVTQFPSHSVIEKGQTVTLRCDPISGHDNLYWYRRVMGKEIKFLLHFVKESKQDESGMPNNRFLAERTGGTYSTLKVQPAELEDSGVYFCASSQSGTGVYYEQYFGPGTRLTVT.

J is TRBJ2-2 and V is TRBV6-1; weak D call: TRBD1 (6 bases). The ends were cut back, 0 bases at V and 6 bases at J, with 14 bases in the middle. This CDR3 has 16 amino acids. Germline V gives CDR1 MNHNS, CDR2 SASEGT. CDR3 DNA: TGTGCCAGCAGTGAAGCGGGTGTAGGACAGCCCGGGGAGCTGTTTTTT. Translating gives CASSEAGVGQPGELFF.

The J gene is TRBJ2-5, the V gene TRBV5-6; D unresolved. Trimming cost V 0 bases and J 0 bases, with 6 bases left between them. CDR3 length equals 14 residues. Germline CDR1 and CDR2: SGHDT and YYEEEE. CDR3 region: CASSLGSYQETQYF. As DNA, the CDR3 is TGTGCCAGCAGCTTGGGGTCGTACCAAGAGACCCAGTACTTC.

This sequence joins TRBV7-9 and TRBJ2-1; 10 nucleotides agree with TRBD2. Germline loops: CDR1 SEHNR, CDR2 FQNEAQ (reference sequence). CDR3 size: 16 residues. The V gene end was trimmed by 5 bases and the J gene end by 5 bases; junction bases not matched to a gene: 9. The CDR3 DNA reads TGTGCCAGCAGCCCGCCAGCGGGAGGGCCCCACAATGAGCAGTTCTTC. This translates into CASSPPAGGPHNEQFF.

In nucleotides, the CDR3 is TGTGCCCCCCTCCATATGAATACGCAGTATTTT. It codes for CAPLHMNTQYF. The V and J genes are TRBV9 and TRBJ2-3; D uncertain. The CDR3 length is 11 residues. Trimming shortened V by 10 bases and J by 7 bases, and 13 bases separated the two germline ends. Germline V gene lookup returns CDR1 SGDLS and CDR2 YYNGEE.

V is TRBV4-3 and J is TRBJ1-3; no definite D call. Germline assignment: CDR1 LGHNA and CDR2 YSLEER. V gave up 5 bases and J gave up 2 bases, with 7 bases separating them. The CDR3 runs to 13 residues. CDR3 bases: TGCGCCAGCAGCAAAAGGACTGGAAACACCATATATTTT. Translating it yields CASSKRTGNTIYF.

V gene TRBV7-9 combines with J gene TRBJ2-7; D gene ambiguous. Germline CDR1 SEHNR, CDR2 FQNEAQ (reference sequence). This CDR3 comprises 14 residues. V was trimmed by 3 bases and J by 7 bases, leaving 16 bases between them. CDR3 amino acids: CASSFNLGVGEQYF. Here the CDR3 DNA reads TGTGCCAGCAGCTTTAACCTTGGGGTCGGGGAGCAGTACTTC.

J is TRBJ2-4 and V is TRBV11-2, with D uncertain. The V and J ends lost 2 bases and 0 bases respectively, with 11 bases between them. This CDR3 spans 16 amino acids. Germline CDR1 SGHAT, CDR2 FQNNGV. CDR3 in amino acids: CASSLNAILAKNIQYF. CDR3 DNA: TGTGCCAGCAGCTTAAACGCCATTCTAGCCAAAAACATTCAGTACTTC.

This clone was found a few times. J is TRBJ2-7 and V is TRBV27; D may be TRBD2 (5 bases). This CDR3 has 15 amino acids. The germline CDR1 and CDR2 sequences are MNHEY and SMNVEV (reference sequence). V was shortened by 6 bases and J by 0 bases, with 15 bases between the two germline ends. CDR3 residues: CASRPGKPVSYEQYF. The CDR3 DNA is TGTGCCAGCAGGCCCGGGAAGCCTGTCTCCTACGAGCAGTACTTC.

The rearrangement uses TRBV6-5 and TRBJ2-1; 12 nucleotides match TRBD1. CDR3 size: 14 residues. V gave up 6 bases and J gave up 9 bases; unmatched junction bases: 6. Germline V gene data show CDR1 as MNHEY and CDR2 as SVGAGI. The CDR3 loop reads CASRIGTGGSEQFF. The CDR3, as DNA: TGTGCCAGCAGAATCGGGACAGGGGGCTCTGAGCAGTTCTTC.

The chain is built from TRBV9 and TRBJ2-1; 10 nucleotides line up with TRBD2. Germline values: CDR1 SGDLS, CDR2 YYNGEE. The CDR3 has 15 residues. J lost 12 bases, V lost 0 bases, and 9 bases had no gene match. In DNA form, the CDR3 reads TGTGCCAGCAGCGTAGGAGGACTAGCGGAACCGGGGCAGTTCTTC. Protein product: CASSVGGLAEPGQFF.

The chain joins TRBV12-5 to TRBJ2-1; the match to TRBD2 covers 10 bases. Germline values: CDR1 LGHNT, CDR2 FRNRAP. The V gene end was trimmed by 3 bases and the J gene end by 3 bases; junction bases not matched to a gene: 5. CDR3 length: 16 residues. CDR3 region: CASGFGSGRNYNEQFF. In DNA, the CDR3 is TGTGCTAGTGGTTTCGGTAGCGGGAGGAACTACAATGAGCAGTTCTTC.